Sequencing of this TCR beta chain was carried out in a study of T cells in localized non-small cell lung cancer. Study findings and constraints: Paired adjacent lung recovered a median around 62 of the top 100 tumor clones.

TCRdb's copy holds only in-frame clones and misses some; the assay was immunoSEQ multiplex PCR. This sample has tens of thousands of clones, with 82% found just once. V dropped 4 bases and J dropped 5 bases, with 15 bases sitting between them. The CDR3 spans 14 residues. CDR1 is SGDLS and CDR2 is YYNGEE in the germline V gene. This clone showed up just once. Its matching antigen is unknown. This chain uses TRBV9 with TRBJ1-1; D call uncertain. The clonotype was recovered from a woman aged 35 to 75 with stage I lung adenocarcinoma. The material was peripheral blood, obtained before any cancer treatment. This CDR3 reads CASSPEPEETEAFF. The CDR3 bases are TGTGCCAGCAGCCCGGAACCGGAGGAGACTGAAGCTTTCTTT.